Detailed here is one T cell receptor (beta chain). Its antigen is still unknown. These data are taken from a study of a mutant IDH1 vaccine in newly diagnosed glioma. Study at large: Across weeks 1, 3, 5, 7, 11, 15, 19 and 23, patients received a vaccination each time, eight in all. Vaccine dosing followed radiotherapy by 4-6 weeks, or accompanied temozolomide cycles.

Some clones are missing from TCRdb's copy, which holds only in-frame ones; the method was immunoSEQ multiplex PCR. The sample records roughly 60,000 clones, around 80% being singletons. Study observations and caveats: Whatever changes occurred in top peripheral T cell clonotypes seemed unrelated to pseudoprogression.

Time point: week 5, during vaccination. Every vaccination contained 300 ug of the mutant IDH1 20-mer peptide and was paired with topical imiquimod. New IDH1-mutant, ATRX-lost WHO grade 3 or 4 astrocytomas occurred in donors. The germline CDR1 and CDR2 sequences are SGDLS and YYNGEE. This CDR3 region has 16 residues. V shed 0 bases, J shed 1 base, and the junction held 5 bases outside the gene matches. V is TRBV9 and J is TRBJ1-1; 8 nucleotides align to TRBD1. The sequence was collected from a woman aged 45 to 65 with glioma. The sequences come from PBMCs, collected from a glioma patient whose treatment included an IDH1 peptide vaccine. CDR3 sequence: CASSVGPGTGNTEAFF. CDR3 bases: TGTGCCAGCAGCGTAGGTCCCGGGACAGGGAACACTGAAGCTTTCTTT.